This T cell receptor (beta chain) came from a study of tissue T cells after allogeneic stem cell transplantation. Study-level points and caveats: Across patients, clones rarely overlapped, yet motif clusters were shared tissue-specifically.

From germline, CDR1 is KGHPV and CDR2 FQNQEV (reference sequence). The CDR3 has 14 residues. Trimming at V came to 2 bases and at J to 2 bases, leaving 1 base not matched to a gene. Survey-depth TCRbeta CDR3 sequencing reported V/J genes and productive frequencies. Generated by immunoSEQ multiplex PCR, the TCRdb table keeps only in-frame clones and is missing some. The data hold around 7,500 clones, with under 50% observed a single time. Specified time point: mouse harvest day 7 after allogeneic transplant. Each mouse received 10^7 T-cell-depleted marrow cells plus 10^6 splenic CD5+ T cells by tail vein. This clone was observed once. What it binds is unknown. Mouse names are used for the genes. From the germline J gene comes the end of the CDR3, since the read stops 1 residue before it.

The clonotype was recovered from a female BALB/c mouse given C57BL/6 T cells with graft-versus-host disease after an allogeneic hematopoietic cell transplant. The source material was gut tissue. This chain joins TRBV26 and TRBJ2-7; 9 nucleotides agree with TRBD1. The CDR3 DNA, read in part, is TGTGCCAGCAGTCTGACAGGGGGCCCCTATGAACAGTAC. Encoded protein: CASSLTGGPYEQY. The CDR3 in full is CASSLTGGPYEQYF.